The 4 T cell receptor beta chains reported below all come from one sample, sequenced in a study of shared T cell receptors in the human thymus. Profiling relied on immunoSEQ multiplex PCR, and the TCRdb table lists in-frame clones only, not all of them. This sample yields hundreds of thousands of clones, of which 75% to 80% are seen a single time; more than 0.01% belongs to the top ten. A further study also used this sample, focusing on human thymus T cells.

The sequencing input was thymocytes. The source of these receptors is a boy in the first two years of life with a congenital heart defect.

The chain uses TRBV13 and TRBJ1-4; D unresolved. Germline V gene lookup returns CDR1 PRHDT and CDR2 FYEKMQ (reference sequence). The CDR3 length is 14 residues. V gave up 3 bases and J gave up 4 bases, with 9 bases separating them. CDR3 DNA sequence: TGTGCCAGCAGCTTTCGGTCGAATAATGAAAAACTGTTTTTT. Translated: CASSFRSNNEKLFF.

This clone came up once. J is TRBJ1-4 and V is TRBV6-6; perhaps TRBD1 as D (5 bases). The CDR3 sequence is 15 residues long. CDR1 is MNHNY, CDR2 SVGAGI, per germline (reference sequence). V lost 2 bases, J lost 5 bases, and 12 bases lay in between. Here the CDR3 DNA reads TGTGCCAGCAGTTACGGTCCAGGGCCAAATGAAAAACTGTTTTTT. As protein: CASSYGPGPNEKLFF.

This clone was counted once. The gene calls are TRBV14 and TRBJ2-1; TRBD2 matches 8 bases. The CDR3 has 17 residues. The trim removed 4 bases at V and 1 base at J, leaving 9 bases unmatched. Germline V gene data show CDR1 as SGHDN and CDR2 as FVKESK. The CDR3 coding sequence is TGTGCCAGCAGCCGTGGACTAGCAAGAGGATCCTACAATGAGCAGTTCTTC. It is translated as CASSRGLARGSYNEQFF.

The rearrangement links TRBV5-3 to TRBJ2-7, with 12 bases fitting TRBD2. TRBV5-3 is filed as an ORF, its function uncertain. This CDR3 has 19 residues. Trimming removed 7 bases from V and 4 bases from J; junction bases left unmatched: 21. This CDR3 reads CARPPGLAGRVAVIYEQYF. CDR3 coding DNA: TGTGCCAGACCTCCCGGACTAGCGGGACGGGTGGCGGTGATTTACGAGCAGTACTTC.